The clone carrying this T cell receptor beta chain was seen repeatedly, ten times or more. Its antigen is not identified. Each patient was aged 18 to 65 and had newly diagnosed hyperthyroidism of under 2 months' duration. Isolation of PBMCs was performed on 8.5 to 10 ml fresh peripheral blood. The data derive from a study of T cells in Graves' hyperthyroidism and ophthalmopathy. General study points: Ophthalmopathy was model-predicted a median approximately six months pre-onset.

The CDR3 runs to 13 residues. Germline loops: CDR1 SGHTA, CDR2 FQGNSA. V was pared by 6 bases and J by 4 bases, with 11 bases between. Researchers took RNA transcripts and amplified the TCR beta CDR3 regions from them. The HTBI primer set served for first-round RT-PCR of the TCR CDR3. One entry per CDR3 protein results from TCRdb running MiXCR on the multiplex PCR reads. Of about 720,000 distinct CDR3 sequences in the sample, about a sixth were seen once. Source material: blood. This receptor was taken from a man aged 18 to 29 with Graves' hyperthyroidism. The chain uses TRBV7-2 and TRBJ2-3; D ambiguous. CDR3: CASRPDVSDTQYF. The CDR3 DNA is TGTGCCAGCAGGCCAGACGTATCAGATACGCAGTATTTT.